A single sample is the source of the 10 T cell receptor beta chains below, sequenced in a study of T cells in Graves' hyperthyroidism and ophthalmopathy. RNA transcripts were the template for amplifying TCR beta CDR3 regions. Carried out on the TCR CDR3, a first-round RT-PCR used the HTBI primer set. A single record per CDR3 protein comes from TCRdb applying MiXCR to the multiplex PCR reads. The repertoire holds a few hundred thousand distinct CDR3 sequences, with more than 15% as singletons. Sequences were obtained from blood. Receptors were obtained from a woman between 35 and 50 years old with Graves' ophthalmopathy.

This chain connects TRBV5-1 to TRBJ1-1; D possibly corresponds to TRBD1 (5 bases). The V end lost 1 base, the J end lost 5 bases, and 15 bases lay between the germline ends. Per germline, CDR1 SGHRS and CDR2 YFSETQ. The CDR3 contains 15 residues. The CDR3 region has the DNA TGCGCCAGCAGCTTGAACCCCCTGGGGGAAACTGAAGCTTTCTTT. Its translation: CASSLNPLGETEAFF.

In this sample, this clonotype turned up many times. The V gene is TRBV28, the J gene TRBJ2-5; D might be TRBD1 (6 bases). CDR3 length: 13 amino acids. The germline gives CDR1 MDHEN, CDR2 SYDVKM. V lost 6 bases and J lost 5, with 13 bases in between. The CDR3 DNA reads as TGTGCCAGCAGGGGAAGGGGGTGGGAGACCCAGTACTTC. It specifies CASRGRGWETQYF.

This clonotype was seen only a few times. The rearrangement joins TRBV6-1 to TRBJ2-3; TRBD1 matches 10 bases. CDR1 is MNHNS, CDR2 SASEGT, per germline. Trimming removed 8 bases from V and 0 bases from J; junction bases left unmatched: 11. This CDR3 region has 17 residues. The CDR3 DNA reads TGTGCCAGCCTCCGAGACAGGGGGCTCTATAGCACAGATACGCAGTATTTT. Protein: CASLRDRGLYSTDTQYF.

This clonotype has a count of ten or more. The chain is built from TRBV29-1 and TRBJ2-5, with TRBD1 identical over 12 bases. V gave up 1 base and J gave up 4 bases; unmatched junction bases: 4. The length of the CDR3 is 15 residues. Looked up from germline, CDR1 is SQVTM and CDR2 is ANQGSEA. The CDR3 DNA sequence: TGCAGCGTTGAAGGGGGGACAGGGGGCGGAGAGACCCAGTACTTC. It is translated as CSVEGGTGGGETQYF.

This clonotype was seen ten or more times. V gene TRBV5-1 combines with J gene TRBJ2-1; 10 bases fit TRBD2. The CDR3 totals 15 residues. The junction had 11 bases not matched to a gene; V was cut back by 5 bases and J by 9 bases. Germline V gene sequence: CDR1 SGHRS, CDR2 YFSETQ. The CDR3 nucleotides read TGCGCCAGCAGTCGGCCTAGCGGGAGCACAGCTGAGCAGTTCTTC. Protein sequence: CASSRPSGSTAEQFF.

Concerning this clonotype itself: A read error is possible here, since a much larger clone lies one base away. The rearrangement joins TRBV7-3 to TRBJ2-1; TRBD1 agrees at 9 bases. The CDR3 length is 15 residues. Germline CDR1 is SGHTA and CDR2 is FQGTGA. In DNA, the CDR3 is TGTGCCAGCAGCGTCACAGGGGGCGGCTACAATGAGCAGCTCTTC. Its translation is CASSVTGGGYNEQLF.

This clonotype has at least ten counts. CDR3 region: CASSYRTGVLETQYF. The CDR3 DNA follows: TGTGCCAGCAGTTACCGGACAGGGGTTTTGGAGACCCAGTACTTC. The chain is built from TRBV6-6 and TRBJ2-5; 9 bases fit TRBD1. Germline lookup yields CDR1 MNHNY and CDR2 SVGAGI (reference sequence). The length of the CDR3 is 15 residues. Trimming cost V 2 bases and J 5 bases; bases outside gene matches: 6.

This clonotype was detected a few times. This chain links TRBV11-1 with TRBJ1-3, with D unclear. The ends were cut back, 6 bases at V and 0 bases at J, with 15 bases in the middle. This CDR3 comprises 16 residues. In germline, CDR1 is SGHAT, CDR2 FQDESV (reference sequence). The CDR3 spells CASSDSGESSGNTIYF. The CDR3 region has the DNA TGTGCCAGCAGTGATTCTGGAGAGAGCTCTGGAAACACCATATATTTT.

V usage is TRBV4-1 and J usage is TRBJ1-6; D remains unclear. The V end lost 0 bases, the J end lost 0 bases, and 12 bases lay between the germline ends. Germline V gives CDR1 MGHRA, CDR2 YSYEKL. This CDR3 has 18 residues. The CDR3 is CASSQDGDLSSYNSPLHF. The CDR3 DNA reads TGCGCCAGCAGCCAAGATGGAGACTTGAGCTCCTATAATTCACCCCTCCACTTT.

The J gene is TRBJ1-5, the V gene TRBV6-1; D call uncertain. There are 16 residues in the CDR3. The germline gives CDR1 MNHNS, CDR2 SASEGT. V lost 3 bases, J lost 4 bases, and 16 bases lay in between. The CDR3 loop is CASSENRWDLNQPQHF. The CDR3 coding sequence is TGTGCCAGCAGTGAGAATCGGTGGGATCTGAATCAGCCCCAGCATTTT.